Presented here are 15 T cell receptor beta chains from one specimen sequenced in a study of blood T cells in healthy people across ages. A second about 7 to 12 cycle PCR used barcoded and J-beta primers. TCRdb reprocessed the 5' RACE reads via MiXCR and lists one record per CDR3 protein. The table records 1.5 million to 1.8 million distinct CDR3 sequences, about 45% of them present only once. The sample was blood. The receptors shown here come from a young woman in good health.

This clonotype has more than one count but fewer than ten. The chain has TRBV21-1 and TRBJ2-4; the table's D call, TRBD1, has no DNA check behind it. TRBV21-1 represents a pseudogene. CDR3 length: 15 amino acids. The CDR3 is CASSKVVDRGNIQYF. For the CDR3, the DNA is TGTGCCAGCAGCAAAGTTGTCGACAGGGGTAACATTCAGTACTTC.

This clonotype was recorded at least ten times. The genes are TRBV12-5 and TRBJ1-2; the D gene is possibly TRBD1 (5 bases). Trimming took off 9 bases at V and 6 bases at J, with 20 bases between the two ends. This CDR3 comprises 14 residues. Germline V lookup: CDR1 LGHNT, CDR2 FRNRAP. The CDR3: CASALPGTWHGYTF. The CDR3 nucleotides read TGTGCTAGCGCCCTCCCAGGGACGTGGCATGGCTACACCTTC.

This clonotype was detected a few times. The chain joins TRBV4-3 to TRBJ2-5; 10 bases are a match to TRBD1. CDR3 length: 14 amino acids. Germline CDR1 reads LGHNA; CDR2 reads YSLEER. The ends lost 5 bases at V and 11 bases at J; junction bases unmatched: 11. CDR3 in DNA: TGCGCCAGCAGCATCGACAGGGGGCAAGGGGAGCAGTACTTC. This codes for CASSIDRGQGEQYF.

The chain has TRBV7-2 and TRBJ2-5; D ambiguous. CDR3 length: 16 amino acids. Trimming pared 1 base from V and 4 bases from J, leaving 16 bases between. Germline lookup yields CDR1 SGHTA and CDR2 FQGNSA. The CDR3 is CASSLVSVPSPETQYF. The CDR3 DNA reads as TGTGCCAGCAGCTTAGTGTCGGTACCATCGCCAGAGACCCAGTACTTC.

The V gene is TRBV6-5, the J gene TRBJ2-2; 10 bases agree with TRBD2. The germline V gene encodes CDR1 MNHEY and CDR2 SVGAGI. CDR3 length equals 14 residues. J lost 6 bases, V lost 5 bases, and 3 bases had no gene match. The DNA for the CDR3 is TGTGCCAGCAGTAGCGGGGGGGCCTCCGGGGAGCTGTTTTTT. Protein sequence: CASSSGGASGELFF.

This clonotype was seen more than once but under ten times. This chain connects TRBV9 to TRBJ2-1, with D possibly matching TRBD1 (6 bases). The CDR3 has 14 residues. Germline V gene lookup returns CDR1 SGDLS and CDR2 YYNGEE. V was pared by 0 bases and J by 6 bases, with 10 bases between. This CDR3 reads CASSVAAGVNEQFF. In nucleotides, the CDR3 is TGTGCCAGCAGCGTAGCGGCAGGGGTCAATGAGCAGTTCTTC.

This clonotype has only a few counts. This sequence joins TRBV5-4 and TRBJ2-3; tentatively, D is TRBD1 or TRBD2 (5 bases each). Germline V gene lookup returns CDR1 SGHNT and CDR2 YYREEE (reference sequence). This CDR3 has 17 residues. The germline V and J ends were trimmed by 5 bases and 0 bases, with 19 bases remaining between them. CDR3 DNA: TGTGCCAGCAGGGCCTGGGGGTCACCCCCTAGCACAGATACGCAGTATTTT. This sequence encodes CASRAWGSPPSTDTQYF.

The V and J genes are TRBV6-2 or TRBV6-3 and TRBJ2-1; 12 nucleotides line up with TRBD2. With 7 bases clipped from V and 8 bases from J, the junction kept 3 bases outside the gene matches. CDR3 length: 13 amino acids. Germline assignment: CDR1 MNHEY and CDR2 SVGEGT. The CDR3 DNA reads TGTGCCAGCATTCGACTAGCGGGGGATGAGCAGTTCTTC. This sequence encodes CASIRLAGDEQFF.

Many counts were recorded for this clonotype. J is TRBJ2-5 and V is TRBV5-1, with D tentatively TRBD1 (5 bases). CDR3 length equals 13 residues. Germline V gene data show CDR1 as SGHRS and CDR2 as YFSETQ. V dropped 8 bases and J dropped 2 bases, with 13 bases sitting between them. The CDR3 spells CASKTGPQETQYF. The DNA for the CDR3 is TGCGCCAGTAAAACAGGACCTCAAGAGACCCAGTACTTC.

This clonotype was found a few times. The rearrangement joins TRBV20-1 to TRBJ1-2, with TRBD1 identical over 9 bases. The CDR3 has 16 amino acids. Germline V lookup: CDR1 DFQATT, CDR2 SNEGSKA (reference sequence). V was pared by 5 bases and J by 4 bases, with 14 bases of the junction left unmatched. The CDR3 is CSAPGQGRLGLYGYTF. DNA of the CDR3: TGCAGTGCTCCCGGACAGGGGCGTCTAGGGCTCTATGGCTACACCTTC.

The chain recombines TRBV6-2 or TRBV6-3 with TRBJ1-5; D is uncertain. The last part of the DNA fits TRBJ2-3 better; the J call may be wrong. Germline V gene data show CDR1 as MNHEY and CDR2 as SVGEGT. The CDR3 is made up of 15 amino acids. The CDR3 spells CASSSGPYSNQPQYF. The CDR3 nucleotides are TGTGCCAGCAGTTCTGGGCCATATAGCAATCAGCCCCAGTATTTT.

J is TRBJ2-1 and V is TRBV4-3, with D tentatively TRBD1 or TRBD2 (5 bases each). V lost 0 bases, J lost 12 bases, and 15 bases lay in between. Germline loops: CDR1 LGHNA, CDR2 YSLEER. The length of the CDR3 is 14 residues. The CDR3 is CASSQDLGDRAQFF. CDR3 coding DNA: TGCGCCAGCAGCCAAGATCTGGGGGACCGGGCGCAGTTCTTC.

V gene TRBV2 combines with J gene TRBJ2-1, with TRBD1 as a possible D gene (6 bases). Germline V CDR1 and CDR2: SNHLY, FYNNEI. V lost 7 bases to trimming and J lost 7 bases, with 17 bases between them. This CDR3 has 14 amino acids. The CDR3 DNA reads TGTGCCAGCACAGGGGCACTCCTACGGAATGAGCAGTTCTTC. Translation gives CASTGALLRNEQFF.

The chain joins TRBV6-2 or TRBV6-3 to TRBJ2-1, with D uncertain. The DNA matches TRBJ2-7 better at its end, which makes the J call doubtful. The germline V gene has CDR1 MNHEY and CDR2 SVGEGT. This CDR3 region has 15 residues. In DNA form, the CDR3 reads TGTGCCAGCAGTTACCGACTTACCACATACAATGAGCAGTACTTC. It codes for CASSYRLTTYNEQYF.

About this clonotype: The junction and the germline gene differ at one end; a read error may be behind it. V gene TRBV7-2 combines with J gene TRBJ2-3; D possibly corresponds to TRBD2 (7 bases). In germline, CDR1 is SGHTA, CDR2 FQGNSA. This CDR3 has 15 residues. The DNA of the CDR3 is TGTGCCAGCAGCTTTTTAGGGGGGGCCACAGATGCGCAGTATTTT. Protein: CASSFLGGATDAQYF.